This T cell receptor (beta chain) was profiled in a study of CD8+CD57+ T cells in acquired aplastic anemia. Study information: Sorted CD4+ and CD8+ cells yielded DNA averaging around 3.2 ug.

For CDR3 and TCR beta VDJ profiling, genomic DNA was the template used. TCRdb processed the reads anew with MiXCR; each CDR3 protein has one entry. The sample includes some 98,000 distinct CDR3 sequences, 55% to 80% of them seen just once. This clonotype occurred once. Its target is unknown. The CDR3 sequence is 13 residues long. Germline-derived CDR1 and CDR2 are DFQATT and SNEGSKA (reference sequence). Trimming took 5 bases from V and 0 from J, leaving 10 bases between them. Whole-study results and caveats: Common to patients and controls were roughly 30 CD8+ CDR3 sequences.

Whoever was chosen for sequencing had shown CD8+CD57+ cell expansion by flow cytometry. The sample taken for sequencing was sorted CD4+, CD8+, or CD8+CD57+ T cells (not recorded which) from PBMCs. This TCR derives from a human donor with aplastic anemia. V and J are TRBV20-1 and TRBJ1-1; tentatively, D is TRBD1 (6 bases). CDR3 in amino acids: CSAGDNMNTEAFF. CDR3 nucleotide sequence: TGCAGTGCTGGGGACAACATGAACACTGAAGCTTTCTTT.